The 25 T cell receptor beta chains listed next were all sequenced from one sample in a study of shared clonotypes between healthy human individuals. Repertoires were generated with immunoSEQ multiplex PCR, while TCRdb's copy carries only in-frame clones and drops some. The data contain about 230,000 clones, over 60% of them singletons. The source material was memory CD4+ T cells sorted from blood. The subset was: CD45RA-negative fraction. The receptors were gathered from a man younger than 40 in good health.

The rearrangement links TRBV27 to TRBJ1-2; 7 positions agree with TRBD1. CDR1 MNHEY and CDR2 SMNVEV come from the germline V gene (reference sequence). This CDR3 comprises 16 residues. Trimming removed 2 bases from V and 8 bases from J; junction bases left unmatched: 14. In nucleotides, the CDR3 is TGTGCCAGCAGTTTAACGACCGGGACAGCCCTCGGGGGCTACACCTTC. Its translation: CASSLTTGTALGGYTF.

The chain employs TRBV7-8 and TRBJ1-5, with 9 bases identical to TRBD1. CDR1 and CDR2 from the germline V gene are SGHVS and FQNEAQ. CDR3 length: 15 amino acids. The ends lost 4 bases at V and 5 bases at J; junction bases unmatched: 6. Here the CDR3 DNA reads TGTGCCAGCAGCTCGGGGACAGGGAGATATCAGCCCCAGCATTTT. This encodes CASSSGTGRYQPQHF.

V and J are TRBV9 and TRBJ2-3; TRBD2 might be the D (6 bases). CDR1 and CDR2 (germline): SGDLS, YYNGEE. This CDR3 has 14 residues. Trimming shortened V by 0 bases and J by 5 bases, and 10 bases separated the two germline ends. CDR3 sequence: CASSVDYGGDTQYF. For the CDR3, the DNA is TGTGCCAGCAGCGTAGATTACGGGGGAGATACGCAGTATTTT. The full variable domain, completed using reference TRBV9 and TRBJ2-3, is DSGVTQTPKHLITATGQRVTLRCSPRSGDLSVYWYQQSLDQGLQFLIQYYNGEERAKGNILERFSAQQFPDLHSELNLSSLELGDSALYFCASSVDYGGDTQYFGPGTRLTVL.

Comment on this clone: At one end the junction does not follow the germline gene, possibly because of a read error. The V call is TRBV7-7, the J call TRBJ2-1; a weak D match, TRBD2 (5 bases). Germline CDR1 and CDR2: SSHAT and FNYEAQ (reference sequence). The CDR3 spans 15 residues. CDR3 in DNA: TGTGCTAGCAGCTTAGCGCCGGTAGACCACAATGAGCAGTTCTTC. Protein product: CASSLAPVDHNEQFF.

This sequence joins TRBV18 and TRBJ2-5; TRBD2 is a possible D gene (6 bases). Trimming removed 1 base from V and 6 bases from J, with 12 bases in between. This CDR3 comprises 14 residues. CDR1 is KGHSH, CDR2 LQKENI, per germline. The CDR3 region is CASSPLGGEKTQYF. In nucleotides, the CDR3 is TGTGCCAGCTCACCACTCGGGGGAGAAAAGACCCAGTACTTC.

The chain links TRBV7-6 to TRBJ1-4; D is ambiguous. Trimming took 0 bases from V and 6 from J, leaving 2 bases between them. Germline lookup yields CDR1 SGHVS and CDR2 FNYEAQ. The CDR3 is made up of 12 amino acids. CDR3 protein: CASSLADEKLFF. CDR3 bases: TGTGCCAGCAGCTTAGCAGATGAAAAACTGTTTTTT.

The CDR3 sequence is CASSILQGNPGANVLTF. For the CDR3, the DNA is TGTGCCAGTAGTATTTTGCAGGGGAACCCTGGGGCCAACGTCCTGACTTTC. This chain uses TRBV19 with TRBJ2-6; TRBD1 might be the D (6 bases). Germline values: CDR1 LNHDA, CDR2 SQIVND (reference sequence). The CDR3 covers 17 residues. V lost 3 bases to trimming and J lost 2 bases, with 14 bases between them.

This chain joins TRBV10-1 and TRBJ2-7; TRBD2 agrees at 10 bases. CDR1 WNHNN and CDR2 SYGVQD come from the germline V gene (reference sequence). Trimming cost V 5 bases and J 6 bases; bases outside gene matches: 10. The CDR3 extends over 15 amino acids. The CDR3 is CASSTHTSGDGEQYF. CDR3 in DNA: TGCGCCAGCAGTACTCACACTAGCGGGGACGGCGAGCAGTACTTC.

V is TRBV5-5 and J is TRBJ1-4; TRBD1 aligns across 7 bases. The CDR3 has 16 residues. CDR1 and CDR2 from the germline V gene are SGHKS and YYEKEE (reference sequence). Trimming removed 4 bases from V and 7 bases from J; junction bases left unmatched: 13. CDR3 residues: CASSRAIGGVAEKLFF. The CDR3 DNA follows: TGTGCCAGCAGCCGCGCCATAGGGGGCGTTGCTGAAAAACTGTTTTTT. Combining the CDR3 with reference TRBV5-5 and TRBJ1-4 gives the whole variable domain DAGVTQSPTHLIKTRGQQVTLRCSPISGHKSVSWYQQVLGQGPQFIFQYYEKEERGRGNFPDRFSARQFPNYSSELNVNALLLGDSALYLCASSRAIGGVAEKLFFGSGTQLSVL.

The chain combines TRBV5-1 with TRBJ2-1; TRBD2 matches 11 bases. The CDR3 extends over 16 amino acids. V lost 7 bases to trimming and J lost 5 bases; unmatched junction nucleotides: 11. Germline V gene data show CDR1 as SGHRS and CDR2 as YFSETQ. CDR3 loop: CASLREPGLADNEQFF. Here the CDR3 DNA reads TGCGCCAGCCTGAGGGAACCGGGACTAGCGGACAATGAGCAGTTCTTC. Variable domain in full (rest from reference TRBV5-1 and TRBJ2-1): KAGVTQTPRYLIKTRGQQVTLSCSPISGHRSVSWYQQTPGQGLQFLFEYFSETQRNKGNFPGRFSGRQFSNSRSEMNVSTLELGDSALYLCASLREPGLADNEQFFGPGTRLTVL.

The chain uses TRBV5-6 and TRBJ2-7; 9 bases map to TRBD1. The V and J ends lost 2 bases and 11 bases, in that order; junction bases with no gene match: 20. Germline CDR1 SGHDT, CDR2 YYEEEE. The CDR3 spans 17 residues. CDR3 in amino acids: CASSLTPTGTGSLKKYF. The DNA for the CDR3 is TGTGCCAGCAGCTTAACCCCCACCGGGACAGGGTCTCTAAAGAAGTACTTC. Using reference TRBV5-6 and TRBJ2-7 for the parts outside the CDR3, the full variable domain is DAGVTQSPTHLIKTRGQQVTLRCSPKSGHDTVSWYQQALGQGPQFIFQYYEEEERQRGNFPDRFSGHQFPNYSSELNVNALLLGDSALYLCASSLTPTGTGSLKKYFGPGTRLTVT.

The rearrangement uses TRBV6-5 and TRBJ2-4, with TRBD1 matching 10 bases. Germline V lookup: CDR1 MNHEY, CDR2 SVGAGI. The CDR3 consists of 13 residues. Trimming took 8 bases from V and 10 from J; bases not matched to a gene: 8. CDR3 DNA sequence: TGTGCCAGCCAGAGGACAGGGGGAAGGATTCAGTACTTC. This codes for CASQRTGGRIQYF.

V gene TRBV19 combines with J gene TRBJ2-1; 9 nucleotides line up with TRBD2. The CDR3 runs 13 residues. The J segment lost 12 bases and the V segment lost 3 bases, leaving 6 bases of the junction unmatched. Germline CDR1 reads LNHDA; CDR2 reads SQIVND (reference sequence). The CDR3 reads CASSIVPSGAQFF. The CDR3 nucleotides are TGTGCCAGTAGTATTGTGCCTAGCGGGGCGCAGTTCTTC.

The chain combines TRBV19 with TRBJ1-5; tentative D call: TRBD1 (5 bases). The V end was cut by 1 base, the J end by 4 bases, with 8 bases between. Looked up from germline, CDR1 is LNHDA and CDR2 is SQIVND (reference sequence). This CDR3 spans 14 amino acids. CDR3 sequence: CASSIGAGNQPQHF. The CDR3 DNA reads as TGTGCCAGTAGTATAGGGGCAGGGAATCAGCCCCAGCATTTT.

The chain couples TRBV4-3 to TRBJ2-5; 12 nucleotides line up with TRBD2. V lost 2 bases and J lost 5; bases outside the gene matches: 6. This CDR3 has 16 amino acids. The germline gives CDR1 LGHNA, CDR2 YSLEER. The CDR3 is CASSQLTGTSGETQYF. CDR3 coding DNA: TGCGCCAGCAGCCAACTAACCGGGACTAGCGGGGAGACCCAGTACTTC.

This clone has only a few counts. The chain employs TRBV2 and TRBJ2-2, with no clear D. The CDR3 covers 13 residues. Germline CDR1 is SNHLY and CDR2 is FYNNEI. Trimming left V 7 bases short and J 7 bases short, with 13 bases between. CDR3 coding DNA: TGTGCCAGCATAGGTGGTTTGGGCGGGGAGCTGTTTTTT. It translates to CASIGGLGGELFF.

V is TRBV11-2 and J is TRBJ1-2, with D perhaps TRBD1 (6 bases). Per germline, CDR1 SGHAT and CDR2 FQNNGV. Deletions cut 5 bases from V and 3 bases from J, with 16 bases between. The CDR3 totals 15 residues. The CDR3 loop reads CASSPRTVNYYGYTF. The CDR3 DNA follows: TGTGCCAGCAGCCCCAGGACAGTCAATTACTATGGCTACACCTTC. The complete variable domain, with remaining parts taken from reference TRBV11-2 and TRBJ1-2, reads EAGVAQSPRYKIIEKRQSVAFWCNPISGHATLYWYQQILGQGPKLLIQFQNNGVVDDSQLPKDRFSAERLKGVDSTLKIQPAKLEDSAVYLCASSPRTVNYYGYTFGSGTRLTVV.

V and J are TRBV5-6 and TRBJ2-1, with D uncertain. Looked up from germline, CDR1 is SGHDT and CDR2 is YYEEEE. The CDR3 length is 14 residues. V was cut by 9 bases and J by 6 bases, with 19 bases left in between. The CDR3 loop is CATAIGVVRNEQFF. The CDR3 DNA reads TGTGCCACCGCGATAGGAGTTGTTCGCAATGAGCAGTTCTTC. Complete variable domain (other parts from reference TRBV5-6 and TRBJ2-1): DAGVTQSPTHLIKTRGQQVTLRCSPKSGHDTVSWYQQALGQGPQFIFQYYEEEERQRGNFPDRFSGHQFPNYSSELNVNALLLGDSALYLCATAIGVVRNEQFFGPGTRLTVL.

The V call is TRBV6-5, the J call TRBJ1-1; D not certain. Trimming pared 6 bases from V and 0 bases from J, leaving 5 bases between. The CDR3 contains 12 residues. Germline V lookup: CDR1 MNHEY, CDR2 SVGAGI. This CDR3 reads CASRDMNTEAFF. The CDR3 bases are TGTGCCAGCAGGGATATGAACACTGAAGCTTTCTTT.

The chain recombines TRBV10-3 with TRBJ2-3; TRBD2 aligns across 9 bases. CDR3 length: 12 residues. CDR1 ENHRY and CDR2 SYGVKD come from the germline V gene. Trimming cost V 8 bases and J 6 bases; bases outside gene matches: 3. DNA of the CDR3: TGTGCCATCCGGGCGGGAGGGGATACGCAGTATTTT. This sequence encodes CAIRAGGDTQYF.

The J gene is TRBJ2-3, the V gene TRBV5-6; D may correspond to TRBD1 or TRBD2 (5 bases each). This CDR3 region has 19 residues. Between the trimmed V and J ends, which lost 4 bases and 0 bases, there was a span of 24 bases. In germline, CDR1 is SGHDT, CDR2 YYEEEE. The CDR3 nucleotides are TGTGCCAGCAGCGACTACACGTCCCTTATGGGGGTCAGCACAGATACGCAGTATTTT. Its translation is CASSDYTSLMGVSTDTQYF. Filled out from reference TRBV5-6 and TRBJ2-3, the complete variable domain reads DAGVTQSPTHLIKTRGQQVTLRCSPKSGHDTVSWYQQALGQGPQFIFQYYEEEERQRGNFPDRFSGHQFPNYSSELNVNALLLGDSALYLCASSDYTSLMGVSTDTQYFGPGTRLTVL.

This clone came up many times. The chain joins TRBV5-1 to TRBJ2-3; 8 bases match TRBD2. The CDR3 contains 16 residues. The J segment lost 4 bases and the V segment lost 7 bases, leaving 14 bases of the junction unmatched. CDR1 and CDR2 from the germline V gene are SGHRS and YFSETQ. As DNA, the CDR3 is TGCGCCAGCCGTCGGGGGGGAAGCCTTCGCGCAGATACGCAGTATTTT. Translated: CASRRGGSLRADTQYF. The variable domain in full, completed from reference TRBV5-1 and TRBJ2-3, reads KAGVTQTPRYLIKTRGQQVTLSCSPISGHRSVSWYQQTPGQGLQFLFEYFSETQRNKGNFPGRFSGRQFSNSRSEMNVSTLELGDSALYLCASRRGGSLRADTQYFGPGTRLTVL.

The chain employs TRBV5-6 and TRBJ2-1; D not resolved. CDR3 size: 13 residues. V dropped 2 bases and J dropped 1 base, with 4 bases sitting between them. Germline V CDR1 and CDR2: SGHDT, YYEEEE. DNA for the CDR3: TGTGCCAGCAGCTTCCTATCCTACAATGAGCAGTTCTTC. It encodes CASSFLSYNEQFF.

This clone has a handful of counts. The genes are TRBV5-1 and TRBJ2-1; 8 positions agree with TRBD1. Trimming removed 0 bases from V and 5 bases from J; junction bases left unmatched: 7. Per the germline V gene, CDR1 is SGHRS and CDR2 is YFSETQ. The CDR3 is 16 amino acids. The DNA for the CDR3 is TGCGCCAGCAGCTTGGTCCCTTTGGGACAGGACAATGAGCAGTTCTTC. It yields the protein CASSLVPLGQDNEQFF.

V is TRBV5-1 and J is TRBJ1-2, with TRBD1 identical over 9 bases. With V trimmed by 4 bases and J by 4 bases, 14 bases remained unmatched. CDR1 and CDR2 (germline): SGHRS, YFSETQ. The CDR3 has 17 residues. The CDR3 region is CASSPVPGQGTLYGYTF. Written as DNA, the CDR3 is TGCGCCAGCAGCCCAGTCCCGGGACAGGGAACACTCTATGGCTACACCTTC.